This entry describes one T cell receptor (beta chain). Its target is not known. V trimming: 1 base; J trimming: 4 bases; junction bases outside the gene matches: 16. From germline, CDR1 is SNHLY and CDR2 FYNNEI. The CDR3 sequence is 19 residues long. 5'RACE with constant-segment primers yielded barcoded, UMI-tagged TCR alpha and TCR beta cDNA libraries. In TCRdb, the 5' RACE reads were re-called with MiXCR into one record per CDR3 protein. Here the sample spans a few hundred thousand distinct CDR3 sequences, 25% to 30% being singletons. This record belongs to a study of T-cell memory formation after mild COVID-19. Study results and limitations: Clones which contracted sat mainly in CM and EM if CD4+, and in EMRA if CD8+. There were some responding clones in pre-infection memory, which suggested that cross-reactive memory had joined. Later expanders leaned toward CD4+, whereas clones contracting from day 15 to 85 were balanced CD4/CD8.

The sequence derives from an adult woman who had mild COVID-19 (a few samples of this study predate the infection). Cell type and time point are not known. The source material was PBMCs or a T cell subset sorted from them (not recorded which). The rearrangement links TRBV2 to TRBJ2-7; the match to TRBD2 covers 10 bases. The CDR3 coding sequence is TGTGCCAGCAGTGAAGGCGTACTAGCGGGGAGGTCCCGCATATACGAGCAGTACTTC. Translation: CASSEGVLAGRSRIYEQYF.